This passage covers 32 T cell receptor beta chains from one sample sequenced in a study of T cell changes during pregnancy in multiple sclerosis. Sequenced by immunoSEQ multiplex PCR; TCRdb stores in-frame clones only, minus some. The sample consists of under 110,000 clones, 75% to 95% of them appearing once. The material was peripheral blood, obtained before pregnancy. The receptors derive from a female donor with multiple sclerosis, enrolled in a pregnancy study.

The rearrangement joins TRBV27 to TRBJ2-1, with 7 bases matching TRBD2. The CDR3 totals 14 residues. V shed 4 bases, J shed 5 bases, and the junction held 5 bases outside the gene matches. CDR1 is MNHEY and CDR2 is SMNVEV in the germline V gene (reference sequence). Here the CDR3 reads CASSSRTSDNEQFF. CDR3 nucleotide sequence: TGTGCCAGCAGTTCTCGGACTAGTGACAATGAGCAGTTCTTC.

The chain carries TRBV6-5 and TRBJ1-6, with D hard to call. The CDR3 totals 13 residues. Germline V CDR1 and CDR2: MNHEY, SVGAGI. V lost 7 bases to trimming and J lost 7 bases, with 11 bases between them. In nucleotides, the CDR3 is TGTGCCAGCACCAACACCCAGAATTCACCCCTCCACTTT. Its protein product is CASTNTQNSPLHF.

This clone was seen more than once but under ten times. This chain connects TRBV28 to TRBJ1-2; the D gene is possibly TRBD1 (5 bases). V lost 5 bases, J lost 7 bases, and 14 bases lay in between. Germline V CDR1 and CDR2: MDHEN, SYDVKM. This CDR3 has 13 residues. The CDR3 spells CASSRPGKGGYTF. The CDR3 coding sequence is TGTGCCAGCAGTCGTCCAGGGAAAGGTGGCTACACCTTC.

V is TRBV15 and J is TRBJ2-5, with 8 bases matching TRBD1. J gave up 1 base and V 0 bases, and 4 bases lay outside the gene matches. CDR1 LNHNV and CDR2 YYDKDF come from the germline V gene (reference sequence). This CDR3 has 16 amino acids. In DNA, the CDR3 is TGTGCCACCAGCAGAGAGGGCAGGGGGCCCCAAGAGACCCAGTACTTC. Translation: CATSREGRGPQETQYF.

CDR3 sequence: CASSLAARGYSHTGELFF. The CDR3 nucleotides are TGTGCCAGCAGCTTAGCAGCCAGGGGGTATTCTCACACCGGGGAGCTGTTTTTT. The genes are TRBV7-3 and TRBJ2-2, with 7 bases lining up with TRBD1. Trimming removed 2 bases from V and 3 bases from J; junction bases left unmatched: 12. CDR1 SGHTA and CDR2 FQGTGA come from the germline V gene. CDR3 length: 18 amino acids.

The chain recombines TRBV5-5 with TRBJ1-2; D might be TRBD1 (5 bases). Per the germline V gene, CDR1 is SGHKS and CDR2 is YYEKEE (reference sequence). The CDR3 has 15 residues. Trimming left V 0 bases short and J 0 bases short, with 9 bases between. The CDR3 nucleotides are TGTGCCAGCAGCTTGGCGGGGGGTGCTAACTATGGCTACACCTTC. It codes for CASSLAGGANYGYTF.

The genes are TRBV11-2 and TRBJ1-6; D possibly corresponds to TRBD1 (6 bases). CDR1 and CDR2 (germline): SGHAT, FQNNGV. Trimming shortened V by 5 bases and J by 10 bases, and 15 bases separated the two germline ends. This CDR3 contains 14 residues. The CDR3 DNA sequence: TGTGCCAGCAGCCTCCTAGGGGGTAGCTCACCCCTCCACTTT. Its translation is CASSLLGGSSPLHF.

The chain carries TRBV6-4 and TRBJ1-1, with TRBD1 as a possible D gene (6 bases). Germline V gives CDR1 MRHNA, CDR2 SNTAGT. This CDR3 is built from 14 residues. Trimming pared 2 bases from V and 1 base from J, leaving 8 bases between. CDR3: CASSDGGGNTEAFF. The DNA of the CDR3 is TGTGCCAGCAGTGACGGGGGCGGGAACACTGAAGCTTTCTTT.

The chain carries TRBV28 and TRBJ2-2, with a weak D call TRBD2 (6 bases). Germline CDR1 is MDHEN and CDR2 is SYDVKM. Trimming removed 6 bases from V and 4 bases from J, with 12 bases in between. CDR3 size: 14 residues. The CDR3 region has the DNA TGTGCCAGCAGCGGGGACTCCACCACCGGGGAGCTGTTTTTT. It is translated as CASSGDSTTGELFF.

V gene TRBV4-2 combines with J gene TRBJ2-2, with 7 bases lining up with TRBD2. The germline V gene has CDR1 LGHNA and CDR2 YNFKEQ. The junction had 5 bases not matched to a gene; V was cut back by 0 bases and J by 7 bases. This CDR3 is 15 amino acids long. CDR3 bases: TGTGCCAGCAGCCAAGAAGGCGGGAGACTCGGGGAGCTGTTTTTT. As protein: CASSQEGGRLGELFF.

The CDR3 nucleotides read TGTGCCAGTAGTATGACTAGCGGGAGAACCTTCCACGAGCAGTACTTC. It translates to CASSMTSGRTFHEQYF. The chain carries TRBV19 and TRBJ2-7, with 12 bases matching TRBD2. Germline V gives CDR1 LNHDA, CDR2 SQIVND (reference sequence). V gave up 3 bases and J gave up 5 bases; unmatched junction bases: 8. The CDR3 extends over 16 amino acids.

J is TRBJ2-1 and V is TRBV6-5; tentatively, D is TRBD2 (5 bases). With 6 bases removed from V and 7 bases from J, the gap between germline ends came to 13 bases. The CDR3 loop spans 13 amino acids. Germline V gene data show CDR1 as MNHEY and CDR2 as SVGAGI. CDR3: CASSLIRENEQFF. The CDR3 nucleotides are TGTGCCAGCAGCCTCATCCGGGAAAATGAGCAGTTCTTC.

This CDR3 reads CASSIGDYSNQPQHF. The CDR3 DNA reads as TGTGCCAGTAGTATAGGAGACTATAGCAATCAGCCCCAGCATTTT. This sequence joins TRBV19 and TRBJ1-5; D call uncertain. CDR1 LNHDA and CDR2 SQIVND come from the germline V gene (reference sequence). The CDR3 loop spans 15 amino acids. V was shortened by 1 base and J by 0 bases, with 7 bases between the two germline ends. Combining the CDR3 with reference TRBV19 and TRBJ1-5 gives the whole variable domain DGGITQSPKYLFRKEGQNVTLSCEQNLNHDAMYWYRQDPGQGLRLIYYSQIVNDFQKGDIAEGYSVSREKKESFPLTVTSAQKNPTAFYLCASSIGDYSNQPQHFGDGTRLSIL.

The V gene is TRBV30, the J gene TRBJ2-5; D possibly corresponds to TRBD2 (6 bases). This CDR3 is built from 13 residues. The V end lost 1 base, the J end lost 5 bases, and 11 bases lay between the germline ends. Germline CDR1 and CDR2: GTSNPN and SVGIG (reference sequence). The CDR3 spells CAWSALRGETQYF. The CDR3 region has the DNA TGTGCCTGGAGTGCGCTCCGGGGGGAGACCCAGTACTTC.

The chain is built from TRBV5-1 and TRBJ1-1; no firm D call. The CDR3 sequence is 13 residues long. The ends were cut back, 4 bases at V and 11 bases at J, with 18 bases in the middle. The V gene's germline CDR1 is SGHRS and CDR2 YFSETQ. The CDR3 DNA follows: TGCGCCAGCAGCCCGGAAGACCGCCTGCGGGCTTTCTTT. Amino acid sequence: CASSPEDRLRAFF.

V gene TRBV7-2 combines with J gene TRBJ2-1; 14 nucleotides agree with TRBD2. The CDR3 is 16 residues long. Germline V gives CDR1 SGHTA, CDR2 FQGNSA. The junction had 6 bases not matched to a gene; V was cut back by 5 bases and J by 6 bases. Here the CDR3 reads CASSLGLAGAGNEQFF. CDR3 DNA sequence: TGTGCCAGCAGCCTGGGACTAGCGGGAGCCGGCAATGAGCAGTTCTTC.

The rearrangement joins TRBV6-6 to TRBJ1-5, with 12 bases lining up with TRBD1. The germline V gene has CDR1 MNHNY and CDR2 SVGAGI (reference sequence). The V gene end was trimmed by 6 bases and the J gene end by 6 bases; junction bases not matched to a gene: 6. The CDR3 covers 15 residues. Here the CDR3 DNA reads TGTGCCAGCAGCCCCGGGACAGGGGGCCGTCAGCCCCAGCATTTT. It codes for CASSPGTGGRQPQHF.

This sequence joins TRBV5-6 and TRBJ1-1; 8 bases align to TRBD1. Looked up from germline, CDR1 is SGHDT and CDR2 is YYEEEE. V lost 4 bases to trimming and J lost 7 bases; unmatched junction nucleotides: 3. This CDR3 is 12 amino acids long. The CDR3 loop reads CASSRTGLEAFF. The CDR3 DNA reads TGTGCCAGCAGCCGGACAGGGCTTGAAGCTTTCTTT.

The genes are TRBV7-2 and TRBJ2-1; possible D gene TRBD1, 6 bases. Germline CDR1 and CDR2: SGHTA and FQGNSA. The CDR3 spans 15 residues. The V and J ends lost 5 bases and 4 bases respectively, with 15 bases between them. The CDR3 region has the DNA TGTGCCAGCAGCCCCGTAGGGGACACGTACAATGAGCAGTTCTTC. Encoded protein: CASSPVGDTYNEQFF. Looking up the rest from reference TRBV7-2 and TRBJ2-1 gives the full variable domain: GAGVSQSPSNKVTEKGKDVELRCDPISGHTALYWYRQSLGQGLEFLIYFQGNSAPDKSGLPSDRFSAERTGGSVSTLTIQRTQQEDSAVYLCASSPVGDTYNEQFFGPGTRLTVL.

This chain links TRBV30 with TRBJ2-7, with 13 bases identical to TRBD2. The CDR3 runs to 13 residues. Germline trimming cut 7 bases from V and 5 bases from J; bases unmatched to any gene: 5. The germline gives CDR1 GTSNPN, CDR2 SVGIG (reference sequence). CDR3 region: CALSGLAGDEQYF. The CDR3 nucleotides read TGTGCCTTAAGCGGACTAGCGGGAGACGAGCAGTACTTC.

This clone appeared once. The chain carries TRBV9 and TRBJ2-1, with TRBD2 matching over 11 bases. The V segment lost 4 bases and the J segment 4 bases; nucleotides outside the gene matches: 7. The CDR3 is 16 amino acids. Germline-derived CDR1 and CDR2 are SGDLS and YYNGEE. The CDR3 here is CASSPPGTSGYNEQFF. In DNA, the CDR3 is TGTGCCAGCAGCCCCCCCGGGACTAGCGGTTACAATGAGCAGTTCTTC.

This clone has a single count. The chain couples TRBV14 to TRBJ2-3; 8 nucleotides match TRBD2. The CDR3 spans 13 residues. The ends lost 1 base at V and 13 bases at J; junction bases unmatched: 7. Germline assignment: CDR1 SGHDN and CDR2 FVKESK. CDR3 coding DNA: TGTGCCAGCAGCCAAGTCGGGGGGGCCCCCAAGTATTTT. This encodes CASSQVGGAPKYF.

CDR3 loop: CASSQSGSTYNEQFF. In nucleotides, the CDR3 is TGTGCCAGCAGCCAAAGCGGGTCCACCTACAATGAGCAGTTCTTC. V usage is TRBV7-3 and J usage is TRBJ2-1, with D perhaps TRBD2 (6 bases). Trimming took off 5 bases at V and 2 bases at J, with 13 bases between the two ends. CDR3 length: 15 residues. Germline V gene data show CDR1 as SGHTA and CDR2 as FQGTGA.

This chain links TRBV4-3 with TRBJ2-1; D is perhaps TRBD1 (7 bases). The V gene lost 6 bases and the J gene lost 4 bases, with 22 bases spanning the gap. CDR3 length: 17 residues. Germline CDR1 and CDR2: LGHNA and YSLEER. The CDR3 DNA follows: TGCGCCAGCAGTCCAAGGATTCAGGGGGGAAGTTACAATGAGCAGTTCTTC. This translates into CASSPRIQGGSYNEQFF.

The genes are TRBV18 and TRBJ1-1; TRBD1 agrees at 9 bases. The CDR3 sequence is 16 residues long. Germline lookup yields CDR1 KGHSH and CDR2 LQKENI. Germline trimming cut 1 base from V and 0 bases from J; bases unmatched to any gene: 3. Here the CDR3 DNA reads TGTGCCAGCTCACCACGGGACAGGGAGATGAACACTGAAGCTTTCTTT. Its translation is CASSPRDREMNTEAFF. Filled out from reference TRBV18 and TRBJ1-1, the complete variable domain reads NAGVMQNPRHLVRRRGQEARLRCSPMKGHSHVYWYRQLPEEGLKFMVYLQKENIIDESGMPKERFSAEFPKEGPSILRIQQVVRGDSAAYFCASSPRDREMNTEAFFGQGTRLTVV.

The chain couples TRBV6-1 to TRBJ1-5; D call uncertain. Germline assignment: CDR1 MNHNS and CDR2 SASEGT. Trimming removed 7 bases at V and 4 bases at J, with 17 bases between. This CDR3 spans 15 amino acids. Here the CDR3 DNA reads TGTGCCAGCAATCGGGAACAATCATTTAATCAGCCCCAGCATTTT. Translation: CASNREQSFNQPQHF.

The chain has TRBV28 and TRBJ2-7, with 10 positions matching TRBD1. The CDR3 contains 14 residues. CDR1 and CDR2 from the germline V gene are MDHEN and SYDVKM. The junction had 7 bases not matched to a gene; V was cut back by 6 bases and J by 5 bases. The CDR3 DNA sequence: TGTGCCAGCAGAGGGACAGGGGTAGTCGACGAGCAGTACTTC. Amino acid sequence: CASRGTGVVDEQYF.

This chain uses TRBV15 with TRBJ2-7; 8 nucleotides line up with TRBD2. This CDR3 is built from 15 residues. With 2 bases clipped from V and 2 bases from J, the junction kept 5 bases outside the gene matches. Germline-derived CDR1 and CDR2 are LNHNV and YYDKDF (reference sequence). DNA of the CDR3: TGTGCCACCAGCAGACGTTTAGCGGGGCCCTACGAGCAGTACTTC. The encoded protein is CATSRRLAGPYEQYF.

The CDR3 loop reads CASSSDRAKGYGYTF. DNA for the CDR3: TGTGCCAGCAGCTCGGACAGGGCGAAAGGGTATGGCTACACCTTC. The chain joins TRBV6-1 to TRBJ1-2, with TRBD1 matching 8 bases. This CDR3 region has 15 residues. V gave up 6 bases and J gave up 5 bases; unmatched junction bases: 11. The germline V gene has CDR1 MNHNS and CDR2 SASEGT.

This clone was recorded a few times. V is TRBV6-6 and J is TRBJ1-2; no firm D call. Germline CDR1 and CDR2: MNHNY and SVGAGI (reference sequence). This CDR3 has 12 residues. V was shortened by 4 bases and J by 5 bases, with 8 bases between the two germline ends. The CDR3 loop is CASSLMRYGYTF. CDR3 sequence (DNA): TGTGCCAGCAGTTTGATGCGATATGGCTACACCTTC.

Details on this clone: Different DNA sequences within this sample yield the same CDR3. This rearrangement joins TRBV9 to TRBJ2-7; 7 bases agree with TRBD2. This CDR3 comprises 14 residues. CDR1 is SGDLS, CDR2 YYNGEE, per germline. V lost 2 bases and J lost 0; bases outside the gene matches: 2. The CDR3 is CASSVGGSSYEQYF. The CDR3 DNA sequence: TGTGCCAGCAGCGTTGGCGGGAGCTCCTACGAGCAGTACTTC. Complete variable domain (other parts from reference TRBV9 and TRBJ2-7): DSGVTQTPKHLITATGQRVTLRCSPRSGDLSVYWYQQSLDQGLQFLIQYYNGEERAKGNILERFSAQQFPDLHSELNLSSLELGDSALYFCASSVGGSSYEQYFGPGTRLTVT.

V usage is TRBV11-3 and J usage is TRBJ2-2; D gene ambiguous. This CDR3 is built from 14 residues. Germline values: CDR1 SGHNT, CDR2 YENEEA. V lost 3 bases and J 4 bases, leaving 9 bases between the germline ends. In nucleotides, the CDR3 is TGTGCCAGCAGCTTTGGAGTGGGCACCGGGGAGCTGTTTTTT. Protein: CASSFGVGTGELFF.